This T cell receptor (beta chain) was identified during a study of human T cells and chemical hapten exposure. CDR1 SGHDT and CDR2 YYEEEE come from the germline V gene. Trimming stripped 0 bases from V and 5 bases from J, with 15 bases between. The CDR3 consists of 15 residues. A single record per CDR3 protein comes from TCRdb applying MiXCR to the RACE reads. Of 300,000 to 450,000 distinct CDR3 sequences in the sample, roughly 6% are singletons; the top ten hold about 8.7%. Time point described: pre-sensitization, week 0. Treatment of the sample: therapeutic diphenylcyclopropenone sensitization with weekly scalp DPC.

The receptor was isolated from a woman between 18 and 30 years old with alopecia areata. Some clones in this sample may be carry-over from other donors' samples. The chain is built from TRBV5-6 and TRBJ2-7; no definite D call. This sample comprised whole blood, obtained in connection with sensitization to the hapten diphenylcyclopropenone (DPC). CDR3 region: CASSLERVGSDEQYF. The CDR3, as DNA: TGTGCCAGCAGCTTGGAAAGGGTGGGCAGCGACGAGCAGTACTTC.